The 25 T cell receptor beta chains given below trace back to one sample, sequenced in a study of blood T cells in healthy people across ages. Combining a sample-barcoded 5' primer with a J-beta primer mix, a second PCR ran for roughly 6 to 12 cycles. One entry per CDR3 protein, called by TCRdb with MiXCR from the 5' RACE reads. The table lists about 1.8 million distinct CDR3 sequences, about 49% of them singletons. What was sequenced was blood. All receptors derive from a woman between 40 and 55 years old in good health.

This chain uses TRBV15 with TRBJ2-1; D might be TRBD1 (6 bases). V lost 3 bases and J lost 0, with 12 bases in between. CDR1 LNHNV and CDR2 YYDKDF come from the germline V gene (reference sequence). CDR3 size: 16 residues. CDR3 sequence reads: CATSRSGHLSYNEQFF. CDR3 in DNA: TGTGCCACCAGCAGGTCGGGACACCTCTCCTACAATGAGCAGTTCTTC.

As DNA, the CDR3 is TGTGCCAGCAGCTTGCCGACTAGCGGGGGGGAAAACAATGAGCAGTTCTTC. Encoded protein: CASSLPTSGGENNEQFF. V is TRBV11-2 and J is TRBJ2-1, with 14 bases fitting TRBD2. Germline CDR1 and CDR2: SGHAT and FQNNGV. V lost 3 bases, J lost 5 bases, and 6 bases stayed unmatched. This CDR3 is built from 17 residues.

The chain uses TRBV15 and TRBJ2-1; D is perhaps TRBD2 (6 bases). The CDR3 length is 14 residues. Germline V gene lookup returns CDR1 LNHNV and CDR2 YYDKDF (reference sequence). Trimming removed 1 base from V and 8 bases from J, with 12 bases in between. CDR3 nucleotide sequence: TGTGCCACCAGCAGAGCCGGGTTAGCGGATGAGCAGTTCTTC. It encodes CATSRAGLADEQFF.

This clonotype has just a few counts. This chain connects TRBV20-1 to TRBJ2-7; a possible D gene is TRBD1 (8 bases). From germline, CDR1 is DFQATT and CDR2 SNEGSKA (reference sequence). Trimming stripped 3 bases from V and 6 bases from J, with 24 bases between. The CDR3 runs to 16 residues. CDR3 region: CSARKRETSGGSEQYF. In nucleotides, the CDR3 is TGCAGTGCTAGGAAGCGGGAAACCTCAGGGGGCTCCGAGCAGTACTTC.

A few counts support this clonotype. V is TRBV24-1 and J is TRBJ1-5; D is undetermined. The V end lost 5 bases, the J end lost 3 bases, and 7 bases lay between the germline ends. Germline V gives CDR1 KGHDR, CDR2 SFDVKD. This CDR3 spans 13 amino acids. For the CDR3, the DNA is TGTGCCACCAGTGCCGGGTACAATCAGCCCCAGCATTTT. It translates to CATSAGYNQPQHF.

This rearrangement joins TRBV19 to TRBJ2-7; D is possibly TRBD1 (5 bases). The germline gives CDR1 LNHDA, CDR2 SQIVND (reference sequence). This CDR3 contains 15 residues. V was cut by 3 bases and J by 0 bases, with 12 bases left in between. The CDR3 reads CASSMQGVLSYEQYF. The DNA of the CDR3 is TGTGCCAGTAGTATGCAAGGGGTGCTCTCCTACGAGCAGTACTTC.

A single count supports this clonotype. V is TRBV7-2 and J is TRBJ2-2; 7 bases line up with TRBD1. This CDR3 comprises 15 residues. CDR1 and CDR2 from the germline V gene are SGHTA and FQGNSA. With V trimmed by 4 bases and J by 0 bases, 2 bases remained unmatched. The CDR3 reads CASSWDSSNTGELFF. Here the CDR3 DNA reads TGTGCCAGCAGCTGGGACAGCTCGAACACCGGGGAGCTGTTTTTT.

This clonotype was found a few times. This chain uses TRBV7-2 with TRBJ2-7; 8 bases agree with TRBD1. J gave up 7 bases and V 0 bases, and 8 bases lay outside the gene matches. Germline V CDR1 and CDR2: SGHTA, FQGNSA. CDR3 length: 15 residues. CDR3 nucleotides: TGTGCCAGCAGCTTAGCGTTTCAGGGGGCGGGAGAGCAGTACTTC. Translating it yields CASSLAFQGAGEQYF.

This clonotype was found a few times. The chain uses TRBV7-2 and TRBJ2-1; TRBD1 agrees at 12 bases. V dropped 5 bases and J dropped 10; count of bases not matched to a gene: 12. Per the germline V gene, CDR1 is SGHTA and CDR2 is FQGNSA. The CDR3 length is 16 residues. CDR3 sequence reads: CASSIGTGTGGYEQFF. The DNA for the CDR3 is TGTGCCAGCAGCATCGGCACCGGGACAGGGGGCTACGAGCAGTTCTTC.

The CDR3 nucleotides read TGCAGTGCCTGTCTAGTGGCTAGCGGGAGGACAGATACGCAGTATTTT. It codes for CSACLVASGRTDTQYF. The chain recombines TRBV20-1 with TRBJ2-3; 11 bases are a match to TRBD2. This CDR3 has 16 amino acids. Losses at the gene ends were 6 bases for V and 3 bases for J; bases not matched to a gene: 11. CDR1 is DFQATT and CDR2 is SNEGSKA in the germline V gene (reference sequence).

This chain uses TRBV14 with TRBJ2-5; perhaps TRBD2 as D (6 bases). CDR1 and CDR2 (germline): SGHDN, FVKESK. V lost 6 bases and J lost 3, with 17 bases in between. The CDR3 covers 15 residues. The CDR3 bases are TGTGCCAGCAGTAGAAATAGCGGCGATAAAGAGACCCAGTACTTC. Residues: CASSRNSGDKETQYF.

A remark on this clonotype: Germline and junction disagree at one end, which may indicate a read error. The genes are TRBV9 and TRBJ1-2, with a tentative D call TRBD1 (6 bases). CDR1 and CDR2 (germline): SGDLS, YYNGEE. This CDR3 is built from 14 residues. The CDR3 loop is CASSVEGDIRGYIF. The CDR3 DNA is TGTGCCAGCAGCGTAGAAGGGGACATCAGGGGCTACATCTTC.

The CDR3, as DNA: TGCAGCGTCGGACTCAAAACAGGGGCCCAGGGTGAAAAACTGTTTTTT. It codes for CSVGLKTGAQGEKLFF. The J gene is TRBJ1-4, the V gene TRBV29-1; 7 positions agree with TRBD1. The V gene's germline CDR1 is SQVTM and CDR2 ANQGSEA. This CDR3 is 16 amino acids long. The V segment lost 6 bases and the J segment 7 bases; nucleotides outside the gene matches: 17.

This chain joins TRBV29-1 and TRBJ2-1; possibly TRBD1 for D (5 bases). The CDR3 sequence is 13 residues long. CDR1 and CDR2 (germline): SQVTM, ANQGSEA. Trimming removed 1 base at V and 10 bases at J, with 14 bases between. CDR3: CSVEGDRTYEQFF. CDR3 nucleotide sequence: TGCAGCGTTGAAGGAGACAGAACCTACGAGCAGTTCTTC.

The chain combines TRBV10-3 with TRBJ2-5; no definite D call. The CDR3 is made up of 16 amino acids. Germline V gene sequence: CDR1 ENHRY, CDR2 SYGVKD. V gave up 2 bases and J gave up 5 bases, with 18 bases separating them. The CDR3 region is CAISEGFQFDRETQYF. CDR3 nucleotide sequence: TGTGCCATCAGTGAGGGTTTTCAGTTCGACCGGGAGACCCAGTACTTC.

The chain joins TRBV5-1 to TRBJ2-7; perhaps TRBD1 as D (6 bases). The V gene's germline CDR1 is SGHRS and CDR2 YFSETQ. The CDR3 is made up of 15 amino acids. Trimming stripped 2 bases from V and 7 bases from J, with 19 bases between. The chain's CDR3 is CASSFTSTGFMEQYF. The DNA for the CDR3 is TGCGCCAGCAGCTTTACCTCCACAGGGTTCATGGAGCAGTACTTC.

The V call is TRBV6-5, the J call TRBJ1-4; D unclear. V shed 2 bases and J shed 4 bases, with 5 bases lying between them. Germline CDR1 reads MNHEY; CDR2 reads SVGAGI. The CDR3 has 13 amino acids. CDR3 region: CASSYTDNEKLFF. In DNA form, the CDR3 reads TGTGCCAGCAGTTACACAGATAATGAAAAACTGTTTTTT.

In its sample, this clonotype was seen a few times. The chain couples TRBV12-3 or TRBV12-4 to TRBJ1-5; D is unclear. Between the trimmed V and J ends, which lost 2 bases and 1 base, there was a span of 6 bases. The CDR3 has 14 residues. The CDR3 here is CASSLLWSNQPQHF. For the CDR3, the DNA is TGTGCCAGCAGTTTATTGTGGAGCAATCAGCCCCAGCATTTT.

The table lists this clonotype with a few counts. The chain carries TRBV7-9 and TRBJ1-2; weak D call: TRBD1 (5 bases). The CDR3 has 16 amino acids. The germline V gene has CDR1 SEHNR and CDR2 FQNEAQ (reference sequence). The V and J ends lost 2 bases and 4 bases respectively, with 17 bases between them. The CDR3 sequence is CASSLQGPAGVYGYTF. The CDR3 coding sequence is TGTGCCAGCAGCTTACAGGGACCCGCCGGGGTCTATGGCTACACCTTC.

V usage is TRBV7-2 and J usage is TRBJ2-5; 8 bases match TRBD2. The end of the DNA fits TRBJ2-7 better, so the J call may be wrong. The germline V gene encodes CDR1 SGHTA and CDR2 FQGNSA. This CDR3 contains 15 residues. The CDR3 DNA sequence: TGTGCCAGCAGCTTAGGAGCGGGGGCAAATTACGAGCAGTACTTC. Encoded protein: CASSLGAGANYEQYF.

This rearrangement joins TRBV7-2 to TRBJ2-1; D call uncertain. The end of the DNA aligns better with TRBJ2-7, so the J call may be wrong. The V gene's germline CDR1 is SGHTA and CDR2 FQGNSA. The CDR3 is 17 amino acids. This CDR3 reads CASSLLGLASSYNEQYF. The DNA of the CDR3 is TGTGCCAGCAGCTTATTGGGTTTAGCAAGCTCCTACAATGAGCAGTACTTC.

This clonotype has more than one count but fewer than ten. J is TRBJ2-1 and V is TRBV5-1, with D uncertain. This CDR3 contains 15 residues. Germline CDR1 SGHRS, CDR2 YFSETQ. Trimming stripped 0 bases from V and 2 bases from J, with 9 bases between. The CDR3 region has the DNA TGCGCCAGCAGCTTGGATTCCACCCCCTACAATGAGCAGTTCTTC. Amino acids: CASSLDSTPYNEQFF.

V gene TRBV7-2 combines with J gene TRBJ1-2; tentatively, D is TRBD1 (6 bases). The CDR3 has 16 amino acids. Looked up from germline, CDR1 is SGHTA and CDR2 is FQGNSA. The V gene lost 2 bases and the J gene lost 4 bases, with 17 bases spanning the gap. CDR3 in DNA: TGTGCCAGCAGCTTACATAGCCAGGGGATAGGCTATGGCTACACCTTC. Amino acid sequence: CASSLHSQGIGYGYTF.

This clonotype has a handful of counts. V and J are TRBV29-1 and TRBJ2-3; D tentatively fits TRBD1 or TRBD2 (6 bases each). The CDR3 sequence is 15 residues long. CDR1 SQVTM and CDR2 ANQGSEA come from the germline V gene. Trimming cost V 5 bases and J 6 bases, with 21 bases left between them. CDR3 bases: TGCAGCGTTTCCGGGTGGGGGGCTCGTCCGGATACGCAGTATTTT. Translating it yields CSVSGWGARPDTQYF.

The chain has TRBV12-3 or TRBV12-4 and TRBJ2-7; D gene unclear. Trimming took 2 bases from V and 6 from J, leaving 8 bases between them. There are 12 residues in the CDR3. The CDR3 region has the DNA TGTGCCAGCAGTTTAATGGACGGCGAGCAGTACTTC. Amino acids: CASSLMDGEQYF.